Presented here are 14 T cell receptor beta chains from one specimen sequenced in a study of T cell repertoires in cytomegalovirus infection. TCRdb re-derived calls from the reads in MiXCR, one entry per CDR3 protein. The table includes 200,000 to 300,000 distinct CDR3 sequences, 10% to 15% detected once. Specimen: PBMCs. Receptors originate from a human donor in good health (CMV status not recorded). Some clones in this sample may be carry-over from other donors' samples.

The CDR3 DNA follows: TGTGCCAGCAGCCCAACGGGGGGACAGACTGAAGCTTTCTTT. This sequence encodes CASSPTGGQTEAFF. This chain joins TRBV4-2 and TRBJ1-1; 7 nucleotides align to TRBD1. This CDR3 region has 14 residues. Trimming removed 4 bases from V and 5 bases from J; junction bases left unmatched: 7. Per germline, CDR1 LGHNA and CDR2 YNFKEQ.

In its sample, this clonotype was seen a few times. The chain employs TRBV20-1 and TRBJ2-1, with 9 nucleotides matching TRBD2. This CDR3 is built from 15 residues. CDR1 is DFQATT and CDR2 is SNEGSKA in the germline V gene (reference sequence). The junction had 11 bases not matched to a gene; V was cut back by 5 bases and J by 6 bases. In DNA, the CDR3 is TGCAGTGCTCTCGCCCTAGCGGGGCTTAGCAATGAGCAGTTCTTC. Translated: CSALALAGLSNEQFF.

The chain recombines TRBV6-2 or TRBV6-3 with TRBJ2-5, with a tentative D call TRBD2 (5 bases). V dropped 0 bases and J dropped 5 bases, with 22 bases sitting between them. CDR3 length equals 18 residues. Germline CDR1 and CDR2: MNHEY and SVGEGT. The CDR3 DNA reads as TGTGCCAGCAGTTACTCGAGGGCGTCCGGGGTGAGAAGGGAGACCCAGTACTTC. Residues: CASSYSRASGVRRETQYF.

This clonotype was seen ten or more times. This sequence joins TRBV7-6 and TRBJ2-3, with 10 positions matching TRBD2. CDR3 size: 24 residues. Trimming at V came to 2 bases and at J to 0 bases, leaving 26 bases not matched to a gene. Per the germline V gene, CDR1 is SGHVS and CDR2 is FNYEAQ. Written as DNA, the CDR3 is TGTGCCAGCAGCTTATATCGACAGGGAACCCGAGGAAGCGGGGGGGCCTCTAGCACAGATACGCAGTATTTT. Translation: CASSLYRQGTRGSGGASSTDTQYF.

V and J are TRBV19 and TRBJ2-1, with TRBD2 matching over 12 bases. This CDR3 spans 13 amino acids. Germline trimming cut 11 bases from V and 10 bases from J; bases unmatched to any gene: 9. Germline lookup yields CDR1 LNHDA and CDR2 SQIVND (reference sequence). The CDR3 DNA sequence: TGTGCCTCCTCTAGCGGGGGGGCAGGGGAGCAGTTCTTC. This encodes CASSSGGAGEQFF. Together with reference TRBV19 and TRBJ2-1, the CDR3 gives the full variable domain: DGGITQSPKYLFRKEGQNVTLSCEQNLNHDAMYWYRQDPGQGLRLIYYSQIVNDFQKGDIAEGYSVSREKKESFPLTVTSAQKNPTAFYLCASSSGGAGEQFFGPGTRLTVL.

Ten or more counts support this clonotype. The rearrangement joins TRBV28 to TRBJ2-3; D might be TRBD1 or TRBD2, each matching 5 bases. CDR3 size: 17 residues. Germline lookup yields CDR1 MDHEN and CDR2 SYDVKM. V was cut by 4 bases and J by 2 bases, with 19 bases left in between. The CDR3 DNA reads TGTGCCAGCAGTTACCTGGGGGATAGCACCTTCACAGATACGCAGTATTTT. It yields the protein CASSYLGDSTFTDTQYF.

This clonotype occurred many times. The chain links TRBV28 to TRBJ2-4; D is perhaps TRBD1 or TRBD2 (5 bases each). The V end lost 4 bases, the J end lost 6 bases, and 13 bases lay between the germline ends. This CDR3 is 14 amino acids long. Germline V gene data show CDR1 as MDHEN and CDR2 as SYDVKM. The CDR3 region has the DNA TGTGCCAGCAGTTCCGGGACGTGGGGAAACATTCAGTACTTC. It encodes CASSSGTWGNIQYF.

The rearrangement joins TRBV9 to TRBJ1-2, with D hard to call. This CDR3 comprises 13 residues. Deletions cut 0 bases from V and 4 bases from J, with 7 bases between. CDR1 is SGDLS, CDR2 YYNGEE, per germline. CDR3 nucleotides: TGTGCCAGCAGCGTAGACGGCTCCTATGGCTACACCTTC. This gives the protein CASSVDGSYGYTF.

This clonotype came up a few times. The genes are TRBV9 and TRBJ2-3; D call uncertain. CDR3 size: 15 residues. Germline CDR1 SGDLS, CDR2 YYNGEE. Trimming removed 0 bases from V and 2 bases from J, with 10 bases in between. DNA of the CDR3: TGTGCCAGCAGCGTAGATCAGGTCCCCACAGATACGCAGTATTTT. This gives the protein CASSVDQVPTDTQYF.

In its sample, this clonotype was seen many times. The rearrangement joins TRBV7-2 to TRBJ2-2; TRBD2 is a possible D gene (5 bases). Trimming took 5 bases from V and 8 from J, leaving 15 bases between them. CDR3 length equals 14 residues. Germline V gives CDR1 SGHTA, CDR2 FQGNSA. CDR3 amino acids: CASSPRRSGGELFF. CDR3 nucleotides: TGTGCCAGCAGCCCCCGACGGAGCGGAGGGGAGCTGTTTTTT.

This clonotype was recorded at least ten times. V usage is TRBV11-1 and J usage is TRBJ2-1, with TRBD2 matching over 10 bases. This CDR3 is built from 14 residues. Germline V lookup: CDR1 SGHAT, CDR2 FQDESV (reference sequence). Losses at the gene ends were 7 bases for V and 4 bases for J; bases not matched to a gene: 4. CDR3 nucleotides: TGTGCCAGCAACCTAGCGGGAGAGTACAATGAGCAGTTCTTC. This translates into CASNLAGEYNEQFF.

This clonotype was counted many times. The chain has TRBV12-3 or TRBV12-4 and TRBJ2-5, with 16 bases fitting TRBD2. After removal of 6 bases from V and 7 bases from J, the junction contained 8 bases not matched to a gene. The CDR3 length is 16 residues. Written as DNA, the CDR3 is TGTGCCAGCAGGCTCGGGACTAGCGGGGGGGCAGGGACCCAGTACTTC. This sequence encodes CASRLGTSGGAGTQYF.

In this sample, this clonotype turned up a few times. The chain links TRBV11-1 to TRBJ2-3; D call uncertain. Trimming took off 4 bases at V and 5 bases at J, with 16 bases between the two ends. The CDR3 totals 15 residues. The germline gives CDR1 SGHAT, CDR2 FQDESV (reference sequence). The CDR3 region is CASSSIGLTEDTQYF. The DNA of the CDR3 is TGTGCCAGCAGCTCGATAGGGTTGACCGAAGATACGCAGTATTTT.

This clonotype was recorded many times. This chain joins TRBV28 and TRBJ1-2; unclear D gene. Germline V lookup: CDR1 MDHEN, CDR2 SYDVKM. Trimming pared 7 bases from V and 1 base from J, leaving 10 bases between. This CDR3 is built from 13 residues. This CDR3 reads CASTIESNYGYTF. The CDR3 DNA follows: TGTGCCAGCACCATCGAGAGTAACTATGGCTACACCTTC.